These 16 T cell receptor beta chains came from one sample sequenced in a study of T cell responses to AZD1222 COVID-19 vaccine. Repertoires were generated with immunoSEQ multiplex PCR, while TCRdb's copy carries only in-frame clones and drops some. The sample has nearly 200,000 clones, about 93% seen once; the top ten hold roughly 1%. Specimen: peripheral blood, collected 28 days after the second AZD1222 dose. These receptors all stem from an adult who received the AZD1222 COVID-19 vaccine.

The V call is TRBV19, the J call TRBJ1-6, with TRBD1 identical over 7 bases. In germline, CDR1 is LNHDA, CDR2 SQIVND (reference sequence). This CDR3 contains 15 residues. After removal of 5 bases from V and 6 bases from J, the junction contained 7 bases not matched to a gene. The CDR3 region is CASSQGTEINSPLHF. CDR3 bases: TGTGCCAGTAGTCAGGGGACAGAGATTAATTCACCCCTCCACTTT.

The V and J genes are TRBV28 and TRBJ1-5, with D perhaps TRBD1 (5 bases). The ends were cut back, 7 bases at V and 5 bases at J, with 21 bases in the middle. The CDR3 has 16 amino acids. The germline V gene encodes CDR1 MDHEN and CDR2 SYDVKM. CDR3: CASTPSGTGDDQPQHF. The CDR3 DNA sequence: TGTGCCAGCACCCCGAGTGGAACGGGGGACGATCAGCCCCAGCATTTT.

V usage is TRBV27 and J usage is TRBJ1-2; the D gene is possibly TRBD1 (5 bases). V shed 7 bases and J shed 4 bases, with 16 bases lying between them. Germline V gene lookup returns CDR1 MNHEY and CDR2 SMNVEV (reference sequence). CDR3 length equals 14 residues. CDR3 in amino acids: CASMARGGSYGYTF. CDR3 nucleotide sequence: TGTGCCAGCATGGCCCGGGGGGGTAGCTATGGCTACACCTTC.

The CDR3 nucleotides are TGTGCCAGCAGTTTCTCGGTGGGGACTGAAGCTTTCTTT. Protein sequence: CASSFSVGTEAFF. The chain combines TRBV12-3 or TRBV12-4 with TRBJ1-1; D uncertain. V shed 3 bases and J shed 5 bases, with 10 bases lying between them. There are 13 residues in the CDR3.

The chain carries TRBV3-1 (or the pseudogene TRBV3-2) and TRBJ2-2; D is unresolved. The V and J ends lost 4 bases and 1 base respectively, with 16 bases between them. Looked up from germline, CDR1 is LGHDT and CDR2 is YNNKEL (reference sequence). The CDR3 extends over 17 amino acids. This chain's CDR3 is CASSRSDGAGNTGELFF. For the CDR3, the DNA is TGTGCCAGCAGCCGAAGCGACGGAGCCGGGAACACCGGGGAGCTGTTTTTT.

V usage is TRBV3-1 (or the pseudogene TRBV3-2) and J usage is TRBJ1-6, with D unresolved. Trimming took off 0 bases at V and 7 bases at J, with 1 base between the two ends. The CDR3 length is 12 residues. CDR1 is LGHDT and CDR2 is YNNKEL in the germline V gene (reference sequence). The CDR3 nucleotides are TGTGCCAGCAGCCAAGAAAATTCACCCCTCCACTTT. It codes for CASSQENSPLHF.

The chain couples TRBV14 to TRBJ2-1, with D maybe TRBD1 (5 bases). V was cut by 1 base and J by 0 bases, with 10 bases left in between. From germline, CDR1 is SGHDN and CDR2 FVKESK. The CDR3 consists of 16 residues. CDR3: CASSQGGQISYNEQFF. The CDR3 DNA sequence: TGTGCCAGCAGCCAAGGGGGCCAGATCTCCTACAATGAGCAGTTCTTC.

This clone occurred a few times. This chain connects TRBV29-1 to TRBJ1-1; D call uncertain. CDR1 SQVTM and CDR2 ANQGSEA come from the germline V gene. Trimming removed 4 bases at V and 0 bases at J, with 6 bases between. The CDR3 length is 12 residues. CDR3 in DNA: TGCAGCGTTGCCCACCTGAACACTGAAGCTTTCTTT. Protein product: CSVAHLNTEAFF.

This clone was detected only once. The gene calls are TRBV19 and TRBJ1-1; D perhaps matches TRBD1 (5 bases). CDR3 size: 14 residues. Trimming pared 4 bases from V and 6 bases from J, leaving 15 bases between. CDR1 and CDR2 from the germline V gene are LNHDA and SQIVND (reference sequence). CDR3 nucleotide sequence: TGTGCCAGTAGTAACCAGGGAAAGTTGCCTGAAGCTTTCTTT. Residues: CASSNQGKLPEAFF.

V is TRBV30 and J is TRBJ1-1; D gene uncertain. The CDR3 is 11 residues long. Germline V gene data show CDR1 as GTSNPN and CDR2 as SVGIG (reference sequence). Trimming pared 3 bases from V and 3 bases from J, leaving 5 bases between. The DNA for the CDR3 is TGTGCCTGGAGCCGGGACACTGAAGCTTTCTTT. Translated, it gives CAWSRDTEAFF.

V gene TRBV21-1 combines with J gene TRBJ1-3; the listed D gene, TRBD1, was not tested against the DNA. TRBV21-1 is a listed pseudogene. The CDR3 covers 15 residues. The CDR3 bases are TGTGCCAGCAGCAGTGGCAGGGGGCTTGGAAACACCATATATTTT. Translating it yields CASSSGRGLGNTIYF.

The chain employs TRBV18 and TRBJ2-7; TRBD2 is a possible D gene (6 bases). V lost 0 bases to trimming and J lost 4 bases, with 7 bases between them. Germline V gene sequence: CDR1 KGHSH, CDR2 LQKENI. The CDR3 has 13 residues. CDR3 DNA sequence: TGTGCCAGCTCACCACCGGCGGGGTACGAGCAGTACTTC. Amino acid sequence: CASSPPAGYEQYF.

Written as DNA, the CDR3 is TGTGCCAGCAGCTTAGGTGGATACACAGATACGCAGTATTTT. Protein product: CASSLGGYTDTQYF. The J gene is TRBJ2-3, the V gene TRBV7-2; D ambiguous. Germline CDR1 SGHTA, CDR2 FQGNSA. The CDR3 spans 14 residues. The germline V and J ends were trimmed by 1 base and 2 bases, with 7 bases remaining between them.

The chain recombines TRBV11-1 with TRBJ1-4, with D maybe TRBD1 (6 bases). This CDR3 comprises 16 residues. The ends were cut back, 5 bases at V and 3 bases at J, with 16 bases in the middle. CDR1 SGHAT and CDR2 FQDESV come from the germline V gene (reference sequence). The CDR3 reads CASSLRQAVPNEKLFF. CDR3 sequence (DNA): TGTGCCAGCAGCCTACGACAGGCGGTCCCTAATGAAAAACTGTTTTTT.

V and J are TRBV27 and TRBJ2-7; D gene ambiguous. The V end lost 10 bases, the J end lost 1 base, and 17 bases lay between the germline ends. This CDR3 is 14 amino acids long. Germline CDR1 and CDR2: MNHEY and SMNVEV (reference sequence). The CDR3 DNA reads as TGTGCCACCGCGGACCGCTCGCCTTCCTACGAGCAGTACTTC. Its translation: CATADRSPSYEQYF.

This clone was seen more than once but under ten times. This chain connects TRBV12-3 or TRBV12-4 to TRBJ1-4; D is ambiguous. Trimming took off 6 bases at V and 7 bases at J, with 9 bases between the two ends. The CDR3 runs 12 residues. CDR3: CASREFSEKLFF. The CDR3 nucleotides read TGTGCCAGCAGGGAGTTTAGTGAAAAACTGTTTTTT.